This paragraph reports one TCR beta chain. Its antigen is undetermined. PCR was performed using 60 Vbeta and 13 Jbeta primers. Repertoires were generated with immunoSEQ multiplex PCR, while TCRdb's copy carries only in-frame clones and drops some. The table includes about 130,000 clones, approximately 86% detected once. CDR1 MNHEY and CDR2 SMNVEV come from the germline V gene (reference sequence). The ends lost 8 bases at V and 4 bases at J; junction bases unmatched: 10. The CDR3 is 15 residues long. The data are from a study of cytomegalovirus exposure and HLA in healthy donors. Study conclusions and caveats: An assumption of roughly uniform sequencing depth across donors underlay the presence/absence analyses.

Source material: PBMCs. J is TRBJ1-5 and V is TRBV27, with 8 positions matching TRBD1. This clonotype was sampled from a boy younger than 18 in good health and CMV-seronegative. CDR3 sequence: CASSATWTGNQPQHF. The CDR3 bases are TGTGCCAGCTCCGCGACCTGGACAGGGAATCAGCCCCAGCATTTT.